These 22 T cell receptor beta chains came from one sample sequenced in a study of blood T cell repertoires in COVID-19. The assay was immunoSEQ multiplex PCR, and TCRdb's table has in-frame clones only and misses some. The sample has a few hundred thousand clones, 86% seen once. The source material was peripheral blood. The receptors originated from a woman aged 55-75 years with COVID-19, enrolled during active disease.

The J gene is TRBJ2-2, the V gene TRBV5-1; 8 bases map to TRBD1. Germline V gene lookup returns CDR1 SGHRS and CDR2 YFSETQ. CDR3 length equals 16 residues. V lost 0 bases, J lost 7 bases, and 8 bases stayed unmatched. This CDR3 reads CASSLDGRGRNGELFF. The DNA of the CDR3 is TGCGCCAGCAGCTTGGACGGCAGGGGGCGCAACGGGGAGCTGTTTTTT.

J is TRBJ2-5 and V is TRBV5-1, with D possibly matching TRBD1 (5 bases). The length of the CDR3 is 12 residues. The germline V and J ends were trimmed by 4 bases and 5 bases, with 9 bases remaining between them. Germline V gene sequence: CDR1 SGHRS, CDR2 YFSETQ. The CDR3, as DNA: TGCGCCAGCAGCGCTGGGGCCGAGACCCAGTACTTC. Encoded protein: CASSAGAETQYF.

The CDR3 nucleotides read TGTGCCAGCAGTCGGACAGCGTACCAAGAGACCCAGTACTTC. Translating gives CASSRTAYQETQYF. The V call is TRBV7-2, the J call TRBJ2-5; D possibly corresponds to TRBD1 (6 bases). CDR1 is SGHTA, CDR2 FQGNSA, per germline. V was shortened by 6 bases and J by 0 bases, with 11 bases between the two germline ends. The CDR3 length is 14 residues.

The chain is built from TRBV10-3 and TRBJ1-1, with D tentatively TRBD1 (5 bases). CDR1 is ENHRY and CDR2 is SYGVKD in the germline V gene. The V gene lost 6 bases and the J gene lost 2 bases, with 16 bases spanning the gap. The CDR3 sequence is 15 residues long. CDR3 in amino acids: CAIRSSLGTNTEAFF. CDR3 DNA sequence: TGTGCCATCAGGAGTAGCCTGGGGACTAACACTGAAGCTTTCTTT.

The chain couples TRBV4-2 to TRBJ2-3; maybe TRBD2 (7 bases). Per germline, CDR1 LGHNA and CDR2 YNFKEQ. The CDR3 extends over 17 amino acids. The ends were cut back, 0 bases at V and 0 bases at J, with 13 bases in the middle. Here the CDR3 DNA reads TGTGCCAGCAGCCAAGAGGCGGGGGCCCACAGCACAGATACGCAGTATTTT. Its translation: CASSQEAGAHSTDTQYF.

A few counts support this clone. The J gene is TRBJ1-2, the V gene TRBV23-1; D unclear. TRBV23-1 is an open reading frame, and its role is uncertain. This CDR3 is 14 amino acids long. With 3 bases removed from V and 1 base from J, the gap between germline ends came to 9 bases. The DNA for the CDR3 is TGCGCCAGCAGTCAGGGAGGCTTTAACTATGGCTACACCTTC. This encodes CASSQGGFNYGYTF.

The V call is TRBV2, the J call TRBJ2-2; D is possibly TRBD2 (5 bases). The CDR3 length is 11 residues. Germline values: CDR1 SNHLY, CDR2 FYNNEI. V was clipped by 8 bases and J by 8 bases, with 9 bases between them. The DNA of the CDR3 is TGTGCCAGCTGGTCGGGGGGGGAGCTGTTTTTT. Its protein product is CASWSGGELFF. Full variable domain (remainder filled in from reference TRBV2 and TRBJ2-2): EPEVTQTPSHQVTQMGQEVILRCVPISNHLYFYWYRQILGQKVEFLVSFYNNEISEKSEIFDDQFSVERPDGSNFTLKIRSTKLEDSAMYFCASWSGGELFFGEGSRLTVL.

The J gene is TRBJ1-2, the V gene TRBV3-1 (or the pseudogene TRBV3-2); D call uncertain. Germline assignment: CDR1 LGHDT and CDR2 YNNKEL (reference sequence). V was clipped by 1 base and J by 0 bases, with 9 bases between them. This CDR3 contains 15 residues. The CDR3, as DNA: TGTGCCAGCAGCCAAGGTACTGTAGCTAACTATGGCTACACCTTC. Translating it yields CASSQGTVANYGYTF.

A single count supports this clone. The chain carries TRBV5-1 and TRBJ2-5; possible D gene TRBD2, 5 bases. Germline V gene sequence: CDR1 SGHRS, CDR2 YFSETQ. CDR3 length: 15 amino acids. V shed 0 bases and J shed 5 bases, with 14 bases lying between them. Here the CDR3 DNA reads TGCGCCAGCAGCTTGGATGCAGGCCGAGGGGAGACCCAGTACTTC. It encodes CASSLDAGRGETQYF.

The gene calls are TRBV2 and TRBJ2-5; TRBD2 might be the D (7 bases). The V and J ends lost 2 bases and 5 bases respectively, with 15 bases between them. Germline V gene lookup returns CDR1 SNHLY and CDR2 FYNNEI. This CDR3 has 15 residues. The CDR3 sequence is CASSERGGARETQYF. The CDR3 nucleotides read TGTGCCAGCAGTGAACGAGGGGGGGCCCGGGAGACCCAGTACTTC. The full variable domain, completed using reference TRBV2 and TRBJ2-5, is EPEVTQTPSHQVTQMGQEVILRCVPISNHLYFYWYRQILGQKVEFLVSFYNNEISEKSEIFDDQFSVERPDGSNFTLKIRSTKLEDSAMYFCASSERGGARETQYFGPGTRLLVL.

The chain employs TRBV6-6 and TRBJ2-1, with D possibly TRBD2 on 7 matching bases. The CDR3 extends over 13 amino acids. V was clipped by 8 bases and J by 10 bases, with 18 bases between them. CDR1 and CDR2 from the germline V gene are MNHNY and SVGAGI (reference sequence). The CDR3 DNA reads as TGTGCCAGCGGGGGGGCCGGTCATGGAGAGCAGTTCTTC. It codes for CASGGAGHGEQFF.

The chain combines TRBV6-5 with TRBJ1-6; the match to TRBD1 covers 7 bases. The length of the CDR3 is 16 residues. Germline values: CDR1 MNHEY, CDR2 SVGAGI. V shed 0 bases, J shed 9 bases, and the junction held 8 bases outside the gene matches. The CDR3: CASSYSVSGGRSPLHF. CDR3 sequence (DNA): TGTGCCAGCAGTTACTCGGTGTCAGGGGGACGTTCACCCCTCCACTTT.

The table lists this clone with a count of one. The chain carries TRBV10-3 and TRBJ2-6; 9 nucleotides match TRBD1. The CDR3 sequence is 16 residues long. J gave up 0 bases and V 6 bases, and 3 bases lay outside the gene matches. The germline CDR1 and CDR2 sequences are ENHRY and SYGVKD. Here the CDR3 reads CAISGQGSSGANVLTF. The CDR3 bases are TGTGCCATCAGCGGACAGGGGAGCTCTGGGGCCAACGTCCTGACTTTC.

CDR3 coding DNA: TGTGCCAGCTCACTGGGAGCGGGGGGGAACGCCTACGAGCAGTACTTC. It specifies CASSLGAGGNAYEQYF. This chain uses TRBV18 with TRBJ2-7; 10 positions agree with TRBD2. J lost 2 bases, V lost 4 bases, and 8 bases had no gene match. The CDR3 is 16 residues long. Germline CDR1 KGHSH, CDR2 LQKENI.

V and J are TRBV19 and TRBJ2-1, with 9 positions matching TRBD1. Germline V lookup: CDR1 LNHDA, CDR2 SQIVND (reference sequence). V lost 5 bases, J lost 2 bases, and 10 bases stayed unmatched. The CDR3 has 17 amino acids. CDR3 DNA sequence: TGTGCCAGTAGTGCTACTCCGGGACAGGGCCCCTACAATGAGCAGTTCTTC. Its protein product is CASSATPGQGPYNEQFF.

CDR3 in amino acids: CASSVALSYGYTF. CDR3 DNA: TGTGCCAGCAGCGTAGCTCTCAGCTATGGCTACACCTTC. The V call is TRBV9, the J call TRBJ1-2; no clear D. CDR1 SGDLS and CDR2 YYNGEE come from the germline V gene. CDR3 length: 13 amino acids. Deletions cut 0 bases from V and 4 bases from J, with 7 bases between.

The chain employs TRBV28 and TRBJ2-2; no definite D call. V was shortened by 7 bases and J by 6 bases, with 15 bases between the two germline ends. This CDR3 has 14 residues. CDR1 and CDR2 (germline): MDHEN, SYDVKM. The CDR3 DNA sequence: TGTGCCAGCATCGCAGGCCCCTGGCCCGGGGAGCTGTTTTTT. The encoded protein is CASIAGPWPGELFF.

The chain joins TRBV12-5 to TRBJ1-2; 7 nucleotides line up with TRBD1. The CDR3 has 15 amino acids. J gave up 4 bases and V 3 bases, and 8 bases lay outside the gene matches. Germline CDR1 LGHNT, CDR2 FRNRAP. CDR3 sequence reads: CASGFGTVRSYGYTF. The CDR3 bases are TGTGCTAGTGGTTTTGGGACAGTTCGTTCCTATGGCTACACCTTC.

The J gene is TRBJ2-1, the V gene TRBV6-2 or TRBV6-3; D gene ambiguous. V gave up 6 bases and J gave up 7 bases, with 13 bases separating them. The V gene's germline CDR1 is MNHEY and CDR2 SVGEGT. CDR3 length equals 13 residues. Written as DNA, the CDR3 is TGTGCCAGCAGCGAGACGGAGAGGAATGAGCAGTTCTTC. It is translated as CASSETERNEQFF.

This chain connects TRBV7-3 to TRBJ2-1, with D tentatively TRBD2 (6 bases). Between the trimmed V and J ends, which lost 3 bases and 1 base, there was a span of 10 bases. CDR1 is SGHTA, CDR2 FQGTGA, per germline. This CDR3 has 15 amino acids. CDR3 bases: TGTGCCAGCAGCTTCCGAGCGGGTTCCTACAATGAGCAGTTCTTC. It translates to CASSFRAGSYNEQFF.

The gene calls are TRBV27 and TRBJ2-1; 8 bases map to TRBD1. The V gene's germline CDR1 is MNHEY and CDR2 SMNVEV (reference sequence). The J segment lost 10 bases and the V segment lost 4 bases, leaving 18 bases of the junction unmatched. The CDR3 runs 17 residues. The CDR3 nucleotides read TGTGCCAGCAGTTCCCCCCTAACAGGGGGTGATGGACGGGAGCAGTTCTTC. Amino acid sequence: CASSSPLTGGDGREQFF.

The V and J genes are TRBV5-5 and TRBJ1-2; 7 bases line up with TRBD1. This CDR3 comprises 14 residues. Trimming at V came to 0 bases and at J to 7 bases, leaving 6 bases not matched to a gene. Looked up from germline, CDR1 is SGHKS and CDR2 is YYEKEE (reference sequence). CDR3 sequence: CASSLVQGTSGYTF. For the CDR3, the DNA is TGTGCCAGCAGCTTGGTACAGGGGACGAGTGGCTACACCTTC.